This entry lists 17 T cell receptor beta chains sequenced from one sample in a study of control samples from healthy donors and cancer patients. This table comes from immunoSEQ multiplex PCR, and its TCRdb copy is limited to in-frame clones, with some not included. The sample lists 100,000 or so clones; roughly 91% were seen once. Sequencing was performed on blood. These TCRs come from a young man in good health.

The chain recombines TRBV11-1 with TRBJ2-5; D unresolved. V lost 4 bases to trimming and J lost 0 bases, with 9 bases between them. This CDR3 is 14 amino acids long. Germline loops: CDR1 SGHAT, CDR2 FQDESV (reference sequence). As DNA, the CDR3 is TGTGCCAGCAGCTCTCGACAAGACCAAGAGACCCAGTACTTC. Translating gives CASSSRQDQETQYF.

This chain links TRBV4-1 with TRBJ1-1; D is uncertain. Germline V lookup: CDR1 MGHRA, CDR2 YSYEKL. The germline V and J ends were trimmed by 1 base and 6 bases, with 9 bases remaining between them. The CDR3 has 13 residues. The DNA for the CDR3 is TGCGCCAGCAGCCAAGTAGGCAGGCCTGAAGCTTTCTTT. Translated: CASSQVGRPEAFF.

The CDR3 region has the DNA TGTGCCAGCAGCCGGTGGGCTAGCGGGGGGGCCGTGGAGACCCAGTACTTC. Its translation: CASSRWASGGAVETQYF. V is TRBV7-6 and J is TRBJ2-5, with TRBD2 matching 12 bases. This CDR3 comprises 17 residues. Germline loops: CDR1 SGHVS, CDR2 FNYEAQ. Losses at the gene ends were 5 bases for V and 5 bases for J; bases not matched to a gene: 12.

This rearrangement joins TRBV19 to TRBJ1-3, with TRBD1 matching 10 bases. Germline V CDR1 and CDR2: LNHDA, SQIVND (reference sequence). This CDR3 is 16 amino acids long. With 4 bases clipped from V and 4 bases from J, the junction kept 7 bases outside the gene matches. CDR3 bases: TGTGCCAGTAGTACGTACGGGACAGGGGCCGGAAACACCATATATTTT. This encodes CASSTYGTGAGNTIYF. The whole variable domain, filled in from reference TRBV19 and TRBJ1-3, reads DGGITQSPKYLFRKEGQNVTLSCEQNLNHDAMYWYRQDPGQGLRLIYYSQIVNDFQKGDIAEGYSVSREKKESFPLTVTSAQKNPTAFYLCASSTYGTGAGNTIYFGEGSWLTVV.

The rearrangement joins TRBV6-1 to TRBJ2-5; D is uncertain. The germline gives CDR1 MNHNS, CDR2 SASEGT. V lost 1 base, J lost 5 bases, and 11 bases lay in between. This CDR3 has 14 residues. CDR3 coding DNA: TGTGCCAGCAGTGAAGGGACCGCAAGGGAGACCCAGTACTTC. Translating it yields CASSEGTARETQYF.

The CDR3 here is CASSLETSGVSGYTF. The CDR3 coding sequence is TGCGCCAGCAGCCTGGAGACCTCGGGGGTATCTGGCTACACCTTC. This chain links TRBV5-1 with TRBJ1-2, with D tentatively TRBD1 (5 bases). The CDR3 spans 15 residues. Deletions cut 4 bases from V and 7 bases from J, with 20 bases between. CDR1 SGHRS and CDR2 YFSETQ come from the germline V gene.

The chain has TRBV12-3 or TRBV12-4 and TRBJ1-2, with D maybe TRBD1 (5 bases). The CDR3 has 13 amino acids. Trimming cost V 6 bases and J 4 bases, with 12 bases left between them. Here the CDR3 DNA reads TGTGCCAGCAGCGGCCGTAGGGGCTATGGCTACACCTTC. This sequence encodes CASSGRRGYGYTF.

This chain links TRBV18 with TRBJ1-4; D call uncertain. The germline CDR1 and CDR2 sequences are KGHSH and LQKENI. This CDR3 has 14 residues. V lost 1 base and J lost 12, with 15 bases in between. The CDR3 DNA reads as TGTGCCAGCTCACCACTGCCCTGGGTTGAGCAACTGTTTTTT. This gives the protein CASSPLPWVEQLFF. Full variable domain (remainder filled in from reference TRBV18 and TRBJ1-4): NAGVMQNPRHLVRRRGQEARLRCSPMKGHSHVYWYRQLPEEGLKFMVYLQKENIIDESGMPKERFSAEFPKEGPSILRIQQVVRGDSAAYFCASSPLPWVEQLFFGSGTQLSVL.

This clone appeared a few times. The chain uses TRBV27 and TRBJ2-5; D remains unclear. Trimming shortened V by 6 bases and J by 5 bases, and 4 bases separated the two germline ends. The CDR3 extends over 10 amino acids. Germline V gives CDR1 MNHEY, CDR2 SMNVEV (reference sequence). This chain's CDR3 is CASRWETQYF. The DNA for the CDR3 is TGTGCCAGCAGGTGGGAGACCCAGTACTTC.

The CDR3 loop is CASSSGSGQTYEQYF. The CDR3, as DNA: TGTGCCAGCTCATCGGGATCGGGACAGACCTACGAGCAGTACTTC. The chain carries TRBV18 and TRBJ2-7, with TRBD1 matching over 7 bases. This CDR3 is built from 15 residues. Looked up from germline, CDR1 is KGHSH and CDR2 is LQKENI. V lost 5 bases, J lost 2 bases, and 9 bases stayed unmatched.

This clone counts as medium-sized. This sequence joins TRBV28 and TRBJ2-7; 9 nucleotides line up with TRBD1. Germline V gene lookup returns CDR1 MDHEN and CDR2 SYDVKM. This CDR3 spans 14 amino acids. V shed 7 bases, J shed 1 base, and the junction held 5 bases outside the gene matches. CDR3 in DNA: TGTGCCAGCATCAACAGGGGGCGATCCTACGAGCAGTACTTC. This gives the protein CASINRGRSYEQYF.

The chain carries TRBV7-2 and TRBJ2-7; D may match TRBD1 or TRBD2 (5 bases each). The CDR3 runs to 15 residues. V gave up 5 bases and J gave up 3 bases, with 17 bases separating them. Germline V gene data show CDR1 as SGHTA and CDR2 as FQGNSA. CDR3 sequence reads: CASSPGAALFYEQYV. The CDR3 DNA sequence: TGTGCCAGCAGCCCCGGGGCCGCCCTGTTCTACGAGCAGTACGTC.

The DNA for the CDR3 is TGTGCCAGTAGTGAGGGGGCGGCCACTGAAGCTTTCTTT. It specifies CASSEGAATEAFF. This sequence joins TRBV19 and TRBJ1-1; 7 bases fit TRBD1. This CDR3 comprises 13 residues. Germline assignment: CDR1 LNHDA and CDR2 SQIVND (reference sequence). V was clipped by 5 bases and J by 4 bases; unmatched bases: 4.

As for this clone: The sample has other DNA sequences that encode this CDR3 too. The J gene is TRBJ2-5, the V gene TRBV13; 14 bases agree with TRBD2. CDR1 is PRHDT and CDR2 is FYEKMQ in the germline V gene (reference sequence). The CDR3 runs 16 residues. V lost 5 bases to trimming and J lost 2 bases; unmatched junction nucleotides: 4. CDR3 protein: CASSPRLAGGQETQYF. Written as DNA, the CDR3 is TGTGCCAGCAGCCCCAGACTAGCGGGAGGGCAAGAGACCCAGTACTTC.

CDR3 sequence (DNA): TGTGCCGTCCGTAACAGGGAAGCTCAGCCCCAGCATTTT. This translates into CAVRNREAQPQHF. The genes are TRBV6-5 and TRBJ1-5, with D perhaps matching TRBD1 (6 bases). The V gene lost 11 bases and the J gene lost 6 bases, with 17 bases spanning the gap. Germline CDR1 is MNHEY and CDR2 is SVGAGI. The CDR3 covers 13 residues.

The chain employs TRBV7-2 and TRBJ2-1; 8 bases agree with TRBD2. This CDR3 contains 14 residues. Germline CDR1 is SGHTA and CDR2 is FQGNSA. The junction had 9 bases not matched to a gene; V was cut back by 5 bases and J by 9 bases. The CDR3 nucleotides read TGTGCCAGCAGCCTATACGGGAGGGCGGTTGAGCAGTTCTTC. Its translation: CASSLYGRAVEQFF. The whole variable domain, filled in from reference TRBV7-2 and TRBJ2-1, reads GAGVSQSPSNKVTEKGKDVELRCDPISGHTALYWYRQSLGQGLEFLIYFQGNSAPDKSGLPSDRFSAERTGGSVSTLTIQRTQQEDSAVYLCASSLYGRAVEQFFGPGTRLTVL.

V is TRBV14 and J is TRBJ2-1; D uncertain. The germline V and J ends were trimmed by 4 bases and 0 bases, with 4 bases remaining between them. Germline CDR1 is SGHDN and CDR2 is FVKESK. CDR3 size: 13 residues. The CDR3 region is CASSRFSYNEQFF. Written as DNA, the CDR3 is TGTGCCAGCAGCCGGTTCTCCTACAATGAGCAGTTCTTC.